The rows below give T cell receptor beta chains drawn from one sample of a study of T-cell reconstitution after alpha-beta-depleted transplantation in children. One entry per CDR3 protein, called by TCRdb with MiXCR from the PCR reads. This table holds about 400,000 distinct CDR3 sequences, about an eighth found once. The source was PBMCs, collected from the stem cell graft. Receptor source: a human donor who donated a stem cell graft to a child with Fanconi anemia. The CDR3 runs from the conserved cysteine through the conserved F or W. A D gene is named only where the DNA matches it firmly. Size values are once, few and many counts, or a class for expanded clones, and some rows have none.

D gene: TRBD2; V gene: TRBV3-1; J gene: TRBJ2-1; clone size: once; CDR3 DNA: TGTGCCTGCTCCCAGGTACTTCTAGCGGGCAATGAGCAGTTCTTC; CDR3 protein: CACSQVLLAGNEQFF
D gene: NA; V gene: TRBV2; J gene: TRBJ1-2; clone size: few; CDR3 DNA: TGTGCCAGCAGTGCCAGGCAGAGCTATGGCTACACCTTC; CDR3 protein: CASSARQSYGYTF
D gene: NA; V gene: TRBV12-3/TRBV12-4; J gene: TRBJ2-7; clone size: NA; CDR3 DNA: TGTGCCAGCAGTTTTACCCTGCCTTCCTACGAGCAGTACTTC; CDR3 protein: CASSFTLPSYEQYF
D gene: TRBD2; V gene: TRBV2; J gene: TRBJ2-1; clone size: many; CDR3 DNA: TGTGCCACCCGACTAGCCAACAATGAGCAGTTCTTC; CDR3 protein: CATRLANNEQFF
D gene: NA; V gene: TRBV5-6; J gene: TRBJ1-4; clone size: NA; CDR3 DNA: TGTGCCAGCAGCTTGAGGGGTGGTGAAAAACTGTTTTTT; CDR3 protein: CASSLRGGEKLFF
D gene: NA; V gene: TRBV29-1; J gene: TRBJ1-1; clone size: many; CDR3 DNA: TGCAGCGTATTTGGGGGAGTTGAAGCTTTCTTT; CDR3 protein: CSVFGGVEAFF
D gene: NA; V gene: TRBV5-1; J gene: TRBJ2-2; clone size: many; CDR3 DNA: TGCGCCAGCGCCCGGGCTAAGAACACCGGGGAGCTGTTTTTT; CDR3 protein: CASARAKNTGELFF
D gene: NA; V gene: TRBV6-5; J gene: TRBJ2-5; clone size: many; CDR3 DNA: TGTGCCAGCAGTTACCGGGGGAAAGAGACCCAGTACTTC; CDR3 protein: CASSYRGKETQYF
D gene: NA; V gene: TRBV10-3; J gene: TRBJ2-2; clone size: NA; CDR3 DNA: TGTGCCATCAGTGAGTCAGGAGAGGGGGCGAACACCGGGGAGCTGTTTTTT; CDR3 protein: CAISESGEGANTGELFF
D gene: TRBD2; V gene: TRBV4-3; J gene: TRBJ2-3; clone size: NA; CDR3 DNA: TGCGCCAGCAGCCAAGAAGCGGGGGCGGCACCTAGCACAGATACGCAGTATTTT; CDR3 protein: CASSQEAGAAPSTDTQYF
D gene: NA; V gene: TRBV29-1; J gene: TRBJ2-2; clone size: many; CDR3 DNA: TGCAGCGTTGAAGAGGGGGCAACCGGGGAGCTGTTTTTT; CDR3 protein: CSVEEGATGELFF
D gene: TRBD2; V gene: TRBV4-2; J gene: TRBJ2-1; clone size: NA; CDR3 DNA: TGTGCCAGCAGCCGAGGGACTAGCGGGGGGGATGAGCAGTTCTTC; CDR3 protein: CASSRGTSGGDEQFF
D gene: TRBD2; V gene: TRBV20-1; J gene: TRBJ2-2; clone size: many; CDR3 DNA: TGCAGTGCTAGAGATTTTTCCCGGGGGGCCGGGGAGCTGTTTTTT; CDR3 protein: CSARDFSRGAGELFF
D gene: NA; V gene: TRBV6-2/TRBV6-3; J gene: TRBJ2-7; clone size: many; CDR3 DNA: TGTGCCAGCAGTCCTACAGGGACAACCTACGAGCAGTACTTC; CDR3 protein: CASSPTGTTYEQYF
D gene: NA; V gene: TRBV7-2; J gene: TRBJ2-3; clone size: NA; CDR3 DNA: TGTGCCAGCAGCCGCCTCCAGACAGATACGCAGTATTTT; CDR3 protein: CASSRLQTDTQYF
D gene: NA; V gene: TRBV3-1; J gene: TRBJ2-2; clone size: NA; CDR3 DNA: TGTGCCAGCTGCCCCCAACGGGGATGGGCCGGGGAGCTGTTTTTT; CDR3 protein: CASCPQRGWAGELFF
D gene: NA; V gene: TRBV4-3; J gene: TRBJ1-1; clone size: few; CDR3 DNA: TGCGCCAGCAGCCAAGTGGGAGACACTGAAGCTTTCTTT; CDR3 protein: CASSQVGDTEAFF
D gene: NA; V gene: TRBV29-1; J gene: TRBJ2-1; clone size: NA; CDR3 DNA: TGCAGCGTTGAATTGACAGGTTATTTTAATGAGCAGTTCTTC; CDR3 protein: CSVELTGYFNEQFF
D gene: NA; V gene: TRBV15; J gene: TRBJ1-6; clone size: few; CDR3 DNA: TGTGCCACCAGCAGAGAACGGGACTATTCACCCCTCCACTTT; CDR3 protein: CATSRERDYSPLHF
D gene: TRBD1; V gene: TRBV12-3/TRBV12-4; J gene: TRBJ2-1; clone size: many; CDR3 DNA: TGTGCCAGCATTCCGACAGGGATGGGTGAGCAGTTCTTC; CDR3 protein: CASIPTGMGEQFF
D gene: TRBD1; V gene: TRBV7-6; J gene: TRBJ2-2; clone size: NA; CDR3 DNA: TGTGCCAGCAGCAGCTCACGGACAGGGGCCCTTCTTGGTGGGGAGCTGTTTTTT; CDR3 protein: CASSSSRTGALLGGELFF
D gene: NA; V gene: TRBV3-1; J gene: TRBJ1-5; clone size: few; CDR3 DNA: TGTGCCAGCAGCCAAGATTCAAGGGGAGGACAGCCCCAGCATTTT; CDR3 protein: CASSQDSRGGQPQHF
D gene: NA; V gene: TRBV7-2; J gene: TRBJ2-5; clone size: NA; CDR3 DNA: TGTGCCAGCAGCTTAAGTCTTGGGCAGACCCAGTACTTC; CDR3 protein: CASSLSLGQTQYF
D gene: TRBD1; V gene: TRBV29-1; J gene: TRBJ2-1; clone size: many; CDR3 DNA: TGCAGCGTTGGGGATCCCGGGACAGTATACAATGAGCAGTTCTTC; CDR3 protein: CSVGDPGTVYNEQFF
D gene: TRBD1; V gene: TRBV7-2; J gene: TRBJ2-5; clone size: few; CDR3 DNA: TGTGCCAGCAGCTTAGTCAGACAGGGCATGGAGACCCAGTACTTC; CDR3 protein: CASSLVRQGMETQYF
D gene: NA; V gene: TRBV24-1; J gene: TRBJ2-2; clone size: few; CDR3 DNA: TGTGCCACCAGTGATCACAACACCGGGGAGCTGTTTTTT; CDR3 protein: CATSDHNTGELFF
D gene: TRBD1; V gene: TRBV24-1; J gene: TRBJ2-1; clone size: many; CDR3 DNA: TGTGCCACCTCAACCCGGGACAGCCTAGTCGGTGAGCAGTTCTTC; CDR3 protein: CATSTRDSLVGEQFF
D gene: NA; V gene: TRBV12-3/TRBV12-4; J gene: TRBJ2-7; clone size: many; CDR3 DNA: TGTGCCAGCACCCTCGGGGGGCCCTACGAGCAGTACTTC; CDR3 protein: CASTLGGPYEQYF
D gene: NA; V gene: TRBV25-1; J gene: TRBJ1-1; clone size: NA; CDR3 DNA: TGTGCCAGCAGTGAATTACAGGGAGGTAACACTGAAGCTTTCTTT; CDR3 protein: CASSELQGGNTEAFF
D gene: NA; V gene: TRBV11-2; J gene: TRBJ2-5; clone size: NA; CDR3 DNA: TGTGCCAGCAGCTTTCGGGGCAGGAGCCAAGAGACCCAGTACTTC; CDR3 protein: CASSFRGRSQETQYF
D gene: NA; V gene: TRBV3-1; J gene: TRBJ1-1; clone size: many; CDR3 DNA: TGTGCCACCTACAGTCCAGGCTACGAAGCTTTCTTT; CDR3 protein: CATYSPGYEAFF
D gene: NA; V gene: TRBV6-2/TRBV6-3; J gene: TRBJ2-7; clone size: NA; CDR3 DNA: TGTGCCACTCGGGGGGACAGCTCCTACGAGCAGTACTTC; CDR3 protein: CATRGDSSYEQYF
D gene: NA; V gene: TRBV7-2; J gene: TRBJ1-6; clone size: once; CDR3 DNA: TGTGCCAGCAGCTTAAGACAGTTTAATTCACCCCTCCACTTT; CDR3 protein: CASSLRQFNSPLHF
D gene: NA; V gene: TRBV20-1; J gene: TRBJ2-6; clone size: NA; CDR3 DNA: TGCAGTGCTAGTCTGCGTCTCACATCCCCATATGGGGCCAACGTCCAGACTTTC; CDR3 protein: CSASLRLTSPYGANVQTF
D gene: NA; V gene: TRBV12-3/TRBV12-4; J gene: TRBJ2-1; clone size: many; CDR3 DNA: TGTGCCAGCAGTCCAGGTGGGGGGGCGAATGAGCAGTTCTTC; CDR3 protein: CASSPGGGANEQFF
D gene: NA; V gene: TRBV10-3; J gene: TRBJ2-5; clone size: many; CDR3 DNA: TGTGCCATCAGCCAACAGAGGCAAGAGACCCAGTACTTC; CDR3 protein: CAISQQRQETQYF
D gene: NA; V gene: TRBV4-2; J gene: TRBJ2-3; clone size: NA; CDR3 DNA: TGTGCCAGCAGCCAAGCCCCTGGGGGAGAGGCGCAGTATTTT; CDR3 protein: CASSQAPGGEAQYF
D gene: NA; V gene: TRBV7-6; J gene: TRBJ2-2; clone size: many; CDR3 DNA: TGTGCCAGCAGCGGCAGGCTACGCGGGGAGCTGTTTTTT; CDR3 protein: CASSGRLRGELFF
D gene: NA; V gene: TRBV28; J gene: TRBJ2-5; clone size: many; CDR3 DNA: TGTGCTTCGCAAGCGTCAGCCCAAGAGACCCAGTACTTC; CDR3 protein: CASQASAQETQYF
D gene: NA; V gene: TRBV6-5; J gene: TRBJ2-1; clone size: NA; CDR3 DNA: TGTGCCAGCAGTTATTTGGGGCTGAGCGGGGACAGCTCCTACAATGAGCAGTTCTTC; CDR3 protein: CASSYLGLSGDSSYNEQFF
D gene: NA; V gene: TRBV6-5; J gene: TRBJ1-6; clone size: NA; CDR3 DNA: TGTGCCAGCAGTTACTCCCGTCCGAGTGGTTCCTATAATTCACCCCTCCACTTT; CDR3 protein: CASSYSRPSGSYNSPLHF
D gene: TRBD1; V gene: TRBV2; J gene: TRBJ1-1; clone size: NA; CDR3 DNA: TGTGCCAGCAGGGTTGTGTTTATTACAGGGGGAACGGCTTTCTTT; CDR3 protein: CASRVVFITGGTAFF
D gene: TRBD1; V gene: TRBV28; J gene: TRBJ1-4; clone size: few; CDR3 DNA: TGTGCCAGCAGTTTGTCCGGACAGGGGTACGAAAAACTGTTTTTT; CDR3 protein: CASSLSGQGYEKLFF
D gene: NA; V gene: TRBV28; J gene: TRBJ2-3; clone size: few; CDR3 DNA: TGTGCCAGCAGTTTGGGGGCGGCAGTTACGCAGTATTTT; CDR3 protein: CASSLGAAVTQYF
D gene: TRBD2; V gene: TRBV7-3; J gene: TRBJ2-2; clone size: few; CDR3 DNA: TGTGCCAGCAGCATCCATAGCGGGGGGCCCACCGGGGAGCTGTTTTTT; CDR3 protein: CASSIHSGGPTGELFF